This paragraph reports one T cell receptor beta chain. The specificity of this receptor is unknown. No base quality values were provided; no much bigger clone lies one nucleotide off. The data originate from a study of CD8+ T cells in alopecia areata (dated by TCRdb to between 2018 and 2020). Background for the entire study: Treated patients were enrolled in an open-label pilot trial of oral tofacitinib at 5 to 10 mg twice daily for moderate-to-severe alopecia areata. Tofacitinib was given for 6 to 18 months, followed by 6 months of follow-up off drug to assess delayed response and recurrence. In treated patients, disease severity was measured using the SALT score, which gives the percentage of scalp surface area affected. High-throughput TCRbeta sequencing was used to examine T cell clonal expansion in alopecia areata in both the C3H/HeJ mouse model and human patients. In humans, TCRbeta sequencing was performed on scalp tissue and on sorted CD4+ and CD8+ peripheral blood T cells from healthy controls and from patients with patchy or totalis/universalis alopecia areata. Biopsies were taken from tofacitinib-treated patients at baseline and at 4 and 24 weeks of treatment, and a later scalp biopsy was taken in several of the tofacitinib-treated patients. Scalp clonality was compared across normal scalp (n=4), patchy alopecia areata scalp (n=8), and alopecia totalis/universalis scalp (n=8). RNA came from the PAXgene miRNA kit for fixed scalp, the miRNeasy kit for PBMCs, and the RNeasy kit for mouse skin. TCRbeta CDR3 regions were amplified by immunoSEQ multiplex PCR using 35 Vbeta forward and 13 Jbeta reverse primers. Beyond this particular receptor, the publication reports: During tofacitinib treatment, many expanded lesional clones stuck around in both scalp and blood, and this persistence may partly explain why relapse happens after treatment is stopped. Because the treated cohort was small and included a single nonresponder, larger studies are needed to assess links between baseline CD8+ expansion and response. Unlike mouse skin, where gammadelta T cells dominate, normal human skin contains resident alphabeta T cells that get sequenced too, which complicates analysis of the scalp TCR repertoire. Higher clonality and more expanded CD8+ clones were observed in lesional scalp than in normal scalp, particularly in alopecia totalis/universalis, a finding suggestive of antigenic drive. With tofacitinib, both scalp clonality and the number of expanded CD8+ clones among the top 100 scalp clones went down significantly. Shared TCR sequences between patients were less evident than in mice, which may be partly attributable to HLA diversity in the patient population.

The receptor library was made with the immunoSEQ multiplex PCR assay. To provide template for TCR sequencing, every sample had RNA extracted and reverse transcribed into cDNA. SuperScript III was used to make first-strand cDNA, primed with a 2:1 mix of oligo-dT and random hexamers. A synthetic immune receptor repertoire was used to measure amplification bias, and any remaining bias was corrected computationally. The original methods were these. Raw reads were preprocessed to remove errors, and CDR3 was defined according to IMGT conventions as the region from the conserved cysteine to phenylalanine. Clonality was computed as 1 minus the Shannon entropy, with the entropy normalized by log2 of the number of productive unique TCRs. Scalp TCRbeta sequences were cross-referenced with sorted blood CD4 and CD8 repertoires so that the CD4 or CD8 identity of scalp clones could be inferred. Drawn from immuneACCESS, this table holds only the in-frame rearrangements with V and J called that TCRdb kept. Clones are partly lost; checked studies trace under half to an unresolved V gene and leave the rest unexplained. V and J calls and clone size follow that table, whereas D and trimming were derived from the DNA. The sample table shows some 210,000 clones, and over 60% are seen once. Roughly 1.2% of the sample is held by the ten biggest clonotypes.

The germline V gene (reference sequence) yields SEHNR for CDR1 and FQNEAQ for CDR2. Trimming takes 6 bases from V and 6 bases from J, and the germline ends sit 15 bases apart. The CDR3 covers 14 residues, taking in both the cysteine and the phenylalanine. Only the CDR3 region is kept as DNA, spanning 42 bases read in frame from base 1. Interpreted using the paper, the treatment or condition label stands for: oral pan-JAK inhibitor, 5-10 mg twice daily. Lesional scalp punch biopsies and peripheral blood were obtained from alopecia areata patients. PBMCs were isolated by density centrifugation and stained for CD3, CD4 and CD8, after which CD4+ and CD8+ T cells were sorted on a FACSAria.

The chain joins TRBV7-9 to TRBJ1-5, and TRBD1 may be the D gene, going by 5 matching bases. The specimen comprised CD4+ T cells sorted from blood, sampled at approximately week 45, from a patient treated with tofacitinib. The origin of this receptor is a human donor with alopecia areata. The CDR3 reads as follows: CASRQEGRGQPQHF. The sequenced DNA is TGTGCCAGCAGGCAGGAGGGGCGAGGTCAGCCCCAGCATTTT.